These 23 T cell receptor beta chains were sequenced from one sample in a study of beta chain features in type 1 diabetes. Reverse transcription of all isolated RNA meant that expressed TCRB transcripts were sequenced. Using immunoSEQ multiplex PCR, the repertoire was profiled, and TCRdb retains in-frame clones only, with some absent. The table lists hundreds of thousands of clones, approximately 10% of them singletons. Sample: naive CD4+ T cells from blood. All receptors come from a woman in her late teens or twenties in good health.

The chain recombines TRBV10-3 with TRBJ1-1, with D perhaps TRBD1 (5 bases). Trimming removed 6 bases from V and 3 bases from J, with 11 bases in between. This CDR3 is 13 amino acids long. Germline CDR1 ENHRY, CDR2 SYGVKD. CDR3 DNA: TGTGCCATCAGAGTCACAGGCTACACTGAAGCTTTCTTT. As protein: CAIRVTGYTEAFF.

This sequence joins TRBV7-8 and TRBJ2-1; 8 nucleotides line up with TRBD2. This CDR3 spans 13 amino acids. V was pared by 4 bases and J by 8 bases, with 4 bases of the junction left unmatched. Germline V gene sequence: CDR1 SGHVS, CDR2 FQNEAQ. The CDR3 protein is CASSSPGLDEQFF. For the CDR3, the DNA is TGTGCCAGCAGCTCCCCGGGACTAGATGAGCAGTTCTTC.

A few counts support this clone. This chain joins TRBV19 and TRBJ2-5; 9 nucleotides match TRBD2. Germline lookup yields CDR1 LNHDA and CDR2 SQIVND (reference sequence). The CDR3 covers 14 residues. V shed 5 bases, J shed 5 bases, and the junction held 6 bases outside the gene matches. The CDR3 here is CASSAASGVETQYF. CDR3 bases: TGTGCCAGTAGTGCCGCTAGCGGGGTGGAGACCCAGTACTTC. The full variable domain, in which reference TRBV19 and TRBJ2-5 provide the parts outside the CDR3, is DGGITQSPKYLFRKEGQNVTLSCEQNLNHDAMYWYRQDPGQGLRLIYYSQIVNDFQKGDIAEGYSVSREKKESFPLTVTSAQKNPTAFYLCASSAASGVETQYFGPGTRLLVL.

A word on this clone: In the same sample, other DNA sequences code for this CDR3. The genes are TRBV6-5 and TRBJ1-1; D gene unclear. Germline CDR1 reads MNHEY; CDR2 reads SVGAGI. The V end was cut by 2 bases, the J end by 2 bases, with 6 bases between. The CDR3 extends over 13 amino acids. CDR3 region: CASSYEGNTEAFF. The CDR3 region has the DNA TGTGCCAGCAGTTACGAGGGTAACACTGAAGCTTTCTTT.

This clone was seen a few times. CDR3 loop: CASSPRDSYEQYF. For the CDR3, the DNA is TGTGCCAGCTCACCGAGGGACTCCTACGAGCAGTACTTC. The gene calls are TRBV18 and TRBJ2-7; tentatively, D is TRBD2 (5 bases). CDR1 KGHSH and CDR2 LQKENI come from the germline V gene. This CDR3 comprises 13 residues. Trimming left V 3 bases short and J 0 bases short, with 6 bases between.

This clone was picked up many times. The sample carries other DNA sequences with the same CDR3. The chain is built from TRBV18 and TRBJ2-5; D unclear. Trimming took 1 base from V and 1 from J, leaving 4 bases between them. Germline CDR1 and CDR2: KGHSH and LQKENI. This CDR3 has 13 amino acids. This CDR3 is CASSPRAQETQYF. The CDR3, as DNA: TGTGCCAGCTCACCACGGGCCCAAGAGACCCAGTACTTC.

CDR3 in DNA: TGTGCCAGCAGCACTACGGGACAGGGTTCCACTGAAGCTTTCTTT. Translated: CASSTTGQGSTEAFF. The V call is TRBV9, the J call TRBJ1-1, with 9 bases lining up with TRBD1. CDR1 SGDLS and CDR2 YYNGEE come from the germline V gene. The V gene end was trimmed by 4 bases and the J gene end by 4 bases; junction bases not matched to a gene: 8. This CDR3 is built from 15 residues.

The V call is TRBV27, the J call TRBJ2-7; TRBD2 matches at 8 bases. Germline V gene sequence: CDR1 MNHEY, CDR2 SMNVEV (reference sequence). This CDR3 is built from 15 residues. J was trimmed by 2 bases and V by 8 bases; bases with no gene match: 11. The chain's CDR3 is CASRRATSGPYEQYF. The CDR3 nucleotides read TGTGCCAGCCGTCGAGCAACTAGCGGACCCTACGAGCAGTACTTC.

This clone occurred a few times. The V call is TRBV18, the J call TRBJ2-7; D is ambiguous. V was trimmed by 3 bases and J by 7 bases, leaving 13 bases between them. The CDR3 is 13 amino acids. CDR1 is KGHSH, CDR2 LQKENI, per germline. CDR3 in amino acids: CASSPSPDLEQYF. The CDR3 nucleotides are TGTGCCAGCTCACCTAGCCCCGATCTGGAGCAGTACTTC.

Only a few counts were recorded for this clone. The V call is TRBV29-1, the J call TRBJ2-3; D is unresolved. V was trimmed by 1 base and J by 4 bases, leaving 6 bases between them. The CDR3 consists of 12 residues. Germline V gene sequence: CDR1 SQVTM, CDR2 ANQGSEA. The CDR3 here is CSVEAPSDTQYF. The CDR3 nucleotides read TGCAGCGTTGAAGCCCCATCAGATACGCAGTATTTT.

CDR3 in amino acids: CASSPTGGQGEKLFF. In DNA form, the CDR3 reads TGTGCCAGCAGCCCCACAGGGGGCCAGGGGGAAAAACTGTTTTTT. This chain connects TRBV7-3 to TRBJ1-4; TRBD1 agrees at 9 bases. This CDR3 has 15 amino acids. Germline values: CDR1 SGHTA, CDR2 FQGTGA. The V gene end was trimmed by 5 bases and the J gene end by 8 bases; junction bases not matched to a gene: 9.

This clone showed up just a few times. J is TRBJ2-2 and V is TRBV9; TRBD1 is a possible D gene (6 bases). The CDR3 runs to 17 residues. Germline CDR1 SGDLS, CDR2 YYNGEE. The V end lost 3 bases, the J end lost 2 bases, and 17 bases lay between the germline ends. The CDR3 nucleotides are TGTGCCAGCAGCGCGGGACATTTGATTCTCAACACCGGGGAGCTGTTTTTT. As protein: CASSAGHLILNTGELFF.

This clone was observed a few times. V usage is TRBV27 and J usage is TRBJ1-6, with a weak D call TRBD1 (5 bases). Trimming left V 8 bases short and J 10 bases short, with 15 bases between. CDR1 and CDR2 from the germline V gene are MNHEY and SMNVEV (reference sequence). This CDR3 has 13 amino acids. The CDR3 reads CASSLIRDSPLHF. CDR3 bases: TGTGCCAGCTCATTAATCCGGGACTCACCCCTCCACTTT.

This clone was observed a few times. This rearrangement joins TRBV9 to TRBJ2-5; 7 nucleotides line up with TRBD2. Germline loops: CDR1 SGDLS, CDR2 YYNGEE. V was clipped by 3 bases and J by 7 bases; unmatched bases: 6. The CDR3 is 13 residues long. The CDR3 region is CASSAGLVGTQYF. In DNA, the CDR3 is TGTGCCAGCAGCGCCGGACTAGTCGGGACCCAGTACTTC.

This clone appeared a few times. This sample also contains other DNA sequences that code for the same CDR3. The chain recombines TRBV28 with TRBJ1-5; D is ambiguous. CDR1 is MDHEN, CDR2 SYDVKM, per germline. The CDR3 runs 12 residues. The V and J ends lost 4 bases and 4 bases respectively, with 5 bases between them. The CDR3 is CASSSNNQPQHF. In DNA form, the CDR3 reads TGTGCCAGCAGTTCTAATAATCAGCCCCAGCATTTT.

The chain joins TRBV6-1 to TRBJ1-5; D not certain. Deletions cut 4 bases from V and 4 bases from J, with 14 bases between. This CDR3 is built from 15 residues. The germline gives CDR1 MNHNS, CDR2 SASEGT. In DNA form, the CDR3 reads TGTGCCAGCAGTGCTCGACAAACTTCTAATCAGCCCCAGCATTTT. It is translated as CASSARQTSNQPQHF.

The CDR3 here is CASTQLDTDTQYF. The CDR3 DNA is TGTGCCAGCACCCAGCTCGACACAGATACGCAGTATTTT. This sequence joins TRBV5-4 and TRBJ2-3, with D hard to call. With 6 bases removed from V and 2 bases from J, the gap between germline ends came to 10 bases. The CDR3 is 13 amino acids. Germline CDR1 and CDR2: SGHNT and YYREEE (reference sequence).

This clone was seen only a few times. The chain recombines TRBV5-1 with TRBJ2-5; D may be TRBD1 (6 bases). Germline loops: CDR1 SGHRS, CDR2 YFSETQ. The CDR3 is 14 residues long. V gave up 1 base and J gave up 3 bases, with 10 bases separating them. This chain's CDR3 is CASSLQGTEETQYF. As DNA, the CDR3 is TGCGCCAGCAGCTTGCAGGGGACCGAAGAGACCCAGTACTTC.

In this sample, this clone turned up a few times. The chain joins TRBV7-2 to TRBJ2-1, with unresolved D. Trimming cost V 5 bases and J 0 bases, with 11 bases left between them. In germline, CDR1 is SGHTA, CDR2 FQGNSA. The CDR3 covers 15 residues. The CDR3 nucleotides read TGTGCCAGCAGCCCCGCGCGTTACTCCTACAATGAGCAGTTCTTC. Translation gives CASSPARYSYNEQFF.

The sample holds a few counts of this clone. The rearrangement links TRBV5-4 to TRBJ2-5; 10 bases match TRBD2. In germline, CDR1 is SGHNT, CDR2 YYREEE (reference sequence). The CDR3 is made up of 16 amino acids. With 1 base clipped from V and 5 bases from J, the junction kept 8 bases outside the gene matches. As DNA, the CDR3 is TGTGCCAGCAGCTTGATGGCTAGCGGGAGTTTGGAGACCCAGTACTTC. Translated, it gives CASSLMASGSLETQYF.

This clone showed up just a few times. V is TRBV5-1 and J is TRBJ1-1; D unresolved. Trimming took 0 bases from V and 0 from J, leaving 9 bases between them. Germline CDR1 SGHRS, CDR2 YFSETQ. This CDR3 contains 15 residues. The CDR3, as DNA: TGCGCCAGCAGCTTGGGCAACCAAATGAACACTGAAGCTTTCTTT. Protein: CASSLGNQMNTEAFF.

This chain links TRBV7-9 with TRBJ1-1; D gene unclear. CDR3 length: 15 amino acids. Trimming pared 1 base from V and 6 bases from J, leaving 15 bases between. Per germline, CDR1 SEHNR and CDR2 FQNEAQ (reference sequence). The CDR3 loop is CASSLVGVHLSEAFF. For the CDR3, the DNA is TGTGCCAGCAGCTTAGTCGGGGTCCATCTATCTGAAGCTTTCTTT. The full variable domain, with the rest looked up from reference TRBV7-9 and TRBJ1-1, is DTGVSQNPRHKITKRGQNVTFRCDPISEHNRLYWYRQTLGQGPEFLTYFQNEAQLEKSRLLSDRFSAERPKGSFSTLEIQRTEQGDSAMYLCASSLVGVHLSEAFFGQGTRLTVV.

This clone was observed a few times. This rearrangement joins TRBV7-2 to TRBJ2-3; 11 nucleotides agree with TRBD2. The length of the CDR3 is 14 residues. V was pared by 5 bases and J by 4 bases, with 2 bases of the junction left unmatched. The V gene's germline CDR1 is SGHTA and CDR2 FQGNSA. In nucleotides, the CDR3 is TGTGCCAGCAGCGCTAGCGGGAGGCCAGATACGCAGTATTTT. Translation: CASSASGRPDTQYF.